A single sample gave rise to the 18 T cell receptor beta chains below, sequenced in a study of cytomegalovirus exposure and HLA in healthy donors. It was with 60 Vbeta and 13 Jbeta primers that the PCR ran. The assay was immunoSEQ multiplex PCR, and TCRdb's table has in-frame clones only and misses some. The sample lists about 140,000 clones, roughly 70% occurring once. The sequenced sample consisted of PBMCs. Receptor source: a male donor in good health and CMV-seronegative.

V usage is TRBV21-1 and J usage is TRBJ2-1; the listed D gene, TRBD1, was not tested against the DNA. TRBV21-1 is flagged as a pseudogene. This CDR3 is 15 amino acids long. The CDR3 DNA is TGTGCCAGCAGCAAAGGAGACAGGGACTACAATGAGCAGTTCTTC. Translation: CASSKGDRDYNEQFF.

This chain links TRBV28 with TRBJ1-5, with a weak D call TRBD1 (5 bases). Germline values: CDR1 MDHEN, CDR2 SYDVKM. V dropped 6 bases and J dropped 3 bases, with 24 bases sitting between them. The CDR3 length is 18 residues. The CDR3 sequence is CASSPLDYNRDPNQPQHF. The CDR3 DNA sequence: TGTGCCAGCAGCCCCTTGGACTACAACCGGGACCCCAATCAGCCCCAGCATTTT.

This clone was seen once. This chain uses TRBV9 with TRBJ1-2; 9 nucleotides agree with TRBD1. Germline loops: CDR1 SGDLS, CDR2 YYNGEE. V lost 3 bases and J lost 8; bases outside the gene matches: 8. The CDR3 extends over 14 amino acids. CDR3 loop: CASSAEQGAGGYTF. In DNA, the CDR3 is TGTGCCAGCAGCGCGGAACAGGGGGCGGGAGGCTACACCTTC.

The rearrangement links TRBV6-5 to TRBJ1-2; D unresolved. The CDR3 runs 12 residues. Looked up from germline, CDR1 is MNHEY and CDR2 is SVGAGI. The V end lost 2 bases, the J end lost 8 bases, and 9 bases lay between the germline ends. In DNA form, the CDR3 reads TGTGCCAGCAGTTACGAGGGAACGGGCTACACCTTC. This gives the protein CASSYEGTGYTF.

The chain employs TRBV7-3 and TRBJ2-1; D call uncertain. The CDR3 contains 13 residues. CDR1 SGHTA and CDR2 FQGTGA come from the germline V gene. Trimming took 1 base from V and 3 from J, leaving 4 bases between them. The CDR3 reads CASSLNGYNEQFF. The CDR3 nucleotides read TGTGCCAGCAGCTTAAACGGCTACAATGAGCAGTTCTTC.

The chain uses TRBV27 and TRBJ2-5, with 7 positions matching TRBD1. The better agreement between TRBJ2-7 and the DNA end casts doubt on the J call. Germline assignment: CDR1 MNHEY and CDR2 SMNVEV (reference sequence). CDR3 length: 15 amino acids. The CDR3 region has the DNA TGTGCCAGCAGCCCGACAGGGTTTACAACCTCCGAGCAGTACTTC. Its protein product is CASSPTGFTTSEQYF.

There are a few counts of this clone. In DNA form, the CDR3 reads TGTGCCAGCGGGTCATTTGGACTAGTTCGCCAGGACCAAGAGACCCAGTACTTC. This codes for CASGSFGLVRQDQETQYF. The rearrangement joins TRBV9 to TRBJ2-5; 7 nucleotides line up with TRBD2. V was pared by 7 bases and J by 0 bases, with 18 bases of the junction left unmatched. Germline V gene data show CDR1 as SGDLS and CDR2 as YYNGEE. CDR3 length: 18 residues.

CDR3 region: CASSLPSLNTGELFF. The DNA for the CDR3 is TGTGCCAGCAGCTTACCATCTCTAAACACCGGGGAGCTGTTTTTT. The V gene is TRBV7-9, the J gene TRBJ2-2; the D is unclear. This CDR3 contains 15 residues. V was clipped by 2 bases and J by 2 bases, with 9 bases between them. Germline V gene sequence: CDR1 SEHNR, CDR2 FQNEAQ (reference sequence).

The chain couples TRBV7-3 to TRBJ2-3, with TRBD2 matching 9 bases. The germline CDR1 and CDR2 sequences are SGHTA and FQGTGA. The length of the CDR3 is 14 residues. V was clipped by 5 bases and J by 3 bases; unmatched bases: 3. The CDR3 spells CASSNGLATDTQYF. CDR3 bases: TGTGCCAGCAGCAACGGACTAGCGACAGATACGCAGTATTTT.

This clone was counted only a few times. The rearrangement links TRBV7-3 to TRBJ1-6, with D unclear. The V end was cut by 5 bases, the J end by 8 bases, with 10 bases between. Germline values: CDR1 SGHTA, CDR2 FQGTGA. The CDR3 has 13 amino acids. The CDR3 sequence: CASSLRGDSPLHF. CDR3 DNA sequence: TGTGCCAGCAGCCTTCGCGGTGATTCACCCCTCCACTTT. Looking up the rest from reference TRBV7-3 and TRBJ1-6 gives the full variable domain: GAGVSQTPSNKVTEKGKYVELRCDPISGHTALYWYRQSLGQGPEFLIYFQGTGAADDSGLPNDRFFAVRPEGSVSTLKIQRTERGDSAVYLCASSLRGDSPLHFGNGTRLTVT.

The rearrangement joins TRBV2 to TRBJ2-2; D is undetermined. In germline, CDR1 is SNHLY, CDR2 FYNNEI. The CDR3 runs 13 residues. The V end lost 4 bases, the J end lost 6 bases, and 9 bases lay between the germline ends. CDR3 DNA sequence: TGTGCCAGCAGTGTGGAGCCCGCCGGGGAGCTGTTTTTT. It codes for CASSVEPAGELFF.

J is TRBJ2-2 and V is TRBV29-1; 7 bases map to TRBD1. CDR3 length equals 13 residues. Germline V CDR1 and CDR2: SQVTM, ANQGSEA. Trimming removed 4 bases from V and 3 bases from J; junction bases left unmatched: 2. CDR3 residues: CSVAGTDTGELFF. The DNA for the CDR3 is TGCAGCGTTGCCGGGACAGACACCGGGGAGCTGTTTTTT.

Comment on this clone: At one end, the junction sequence differs from germline, possibly due to a read error. This chain joins TRBV6-5 and TRBJ2-1, with D uncertain. Germline CDR1 is MNHEY and CDR2 is SVGAGI. The CDR3 loop spans 11 amino acids. As DNA, the CDR3 is TGTGCCAGCAGTTTTGACAAAGAGCAGTTCTTC. This encodes CASSFDKEQFF.

The chain combines TRBV5-1 with TRBJ2-5, with TRBD1 matching 8 bases. V trimming: 0 bases; J trimming: 2 bases; junction bases outside the gene matches: 3. CDR3 length: 15 residues. CDR1 is SGHRS, CDR2 YFSETQ, per germline. CDR3 nucleotides: TGCGCCAGCAGCTTGGGCAGGGGGCTTCAAGAGACCCAGTACTTC. Protein: CASSLGRGLQETQYF.

Only a few counts were recorded for this clone. The V gene is TRBV10-3, the J gene TRBJ2-2; 8 positions agree with TRBD2. V lost 5 bases, J lost 3 bases, and 8 bases stayed unmatched. The CDR3 has 16 residues. Germline V gene data show CDR1 as ENHRY and CDR2 as SYGVKD. The CDR3 here is CAISLAGGRDTGELFF. CDR3 in DNA: TGTGCCATCAGTCTTGCGGGAGGAAGGGACACCGGGGAGCTGTTTTTT.

This clone has more than one count but fewer than ten. The gene calls are TRBV19 and TRBJ2-2; 10 bases fit TRBD1. The germline V gene has CDR1 LNHDA and CDR2 SQIVND (reference sequence). The length of the CDR3 is 16 residues. J was trimmed by 6 bases and V by 5 bases; bases with no gene match: 9. The CDR3 loop reads CASSPRDRGGPGELFF. CDR3 in DNA: TGTGCCAGTAGTCCGAGGGACAGGGGAGGGCCCGGGGAGCTGTTTTTT.

This chain uses TRBV5-1 with TRBJ1-2; 8 bases align to TRBD1. The CDR3 extends over 14 amino acids. Germline V lookup: CDR1 SGHRS, CDR2 YFSETQ. Trimming removed 6 bases from V and 5 bases from J; junction bases left unmatched: 9. The CDR3 is CASMLTGEEYGYTF. For the CDR3, the DNA is TGCGCCAGCATGTTGACAGGGGAAGAGTATGGCTACACCTTC. The whole variable domain, remainder taken from reference TRBV5-1 and TRBJ1-2, is KAGVTQTPRYLIKTRGQQVTLSCSPISGHRSVSWYQQTPGQGLQFLFEYFSETQRNKGNFPGRFSGRQFSNSRSEMNVSTLELGDSALYLCASMLTGEEYGYTFGSGTRLTVV.

This clone was seen at least ten times. CDR3 DNA sequence: TGCGCCAGCAGCCTAGACCCGGGACAGGTCTACGAGCAGTACTTC. As protein: CASSLDPGQVYEQYF. The chain has TRBV4-1 and TRBJ2-7; TRBD1 matches 8 bases. V gave up 4 bases and J gave up 3 bases; unmatched junction bases: 8. There are 15 residues in the CDR3. Germline V CDR1 and CDR2: MGHRA, YSYEKL.